This T cell receptor beta chain was sequenced in a study of shared clonotypes between healthy human individuals. Broader study findings: When compared with the clonotypes that were shared by all four sorted-subset donors, the non-shared clonotypes turned out to have lower generation probabilities.

The test was conducted at deep level. Each replicate PCR on the sorted subsets used roughly 200 ng DNA (around 30,000 T cell genomes). Sequencing was performed with immunoSEQ multiplex PCR; in TCRdb, only in-frame clones are kept and a portion is missing. The repertoire holds millions of clones, with 93% as singletons. About this clone itself: Antigen unknown. At the DNA level, this CDR3 is encoded by other sequences in the same sample as well.

Naivety among CD8 cells was defined by CD45RO negativity and positive CCR7 selection, thereby excluding terminally differentiated effector memory CD45RA+ cells. Germline V lookup: CDR1 SGDLS, CDR2 YYNGEE. With 4 bases clipped from V and 2 bases from J, the junction kept 5 bases outside the gene matches. The CDR3 consists of 14 residues. The rearrangement links TRBV9 to TRBJ2-7; 8 bases line up with TRBD1. Sequencing was done on a sample of naive CD8+ T cells from PBMCs. The TCR was taken from a man aged 18 to 29 in good health. Some clones in this sample may be carry-over from other donors' samples. The CDR3 nucleotides are TGTGCCAGCAGCCCAGGGGGCCGAACCTACGAGCAGTACTTC. Protein sequence: CASSPGGRTYEQYF.